This entry lists 29 T cell receptor beta chains sequenced from one sample in a study of T cells after yellow fever vaccination. One entry per CDR3 protein, called by TCRdb with MiXCR from the 5' RACE reads. Found here are about 400,000 distinct CDR3 sequences, around a tenth of them singletons; the top ten hold roughly 18%. The starting material was PBMCs, obtained on the day of the first yellow fever vaccination. The receptors derive from a man aged 18 to 30 who received the YFV17D yellow fever vaccine.

The V and J genes are TRBV25-1 and TRBJ1-2; no clear D gene. The V end lost 3 bases, the J end lost 5 bases, and 10 bases lay between the germline ends. The CDR3 spans 13 residues. The V gene's germline CDR1 is MGHDK and CDR2 SYGVNS. The CDR3 coding sequence is TGTGCCAGCAGTGATACACCGTGGTATGGCTACACCTTC. It encodes CASSDTPWYGYTF.

This clonotype was observed a few times. The chain carries TRBV7-9 and TRBJ1-5, with 8 bases lining up with TRBD1. There are 15 residues in the CDR3. With V trimmed by 5 bases and J by 1 base, 4 bases remained unmatched. Germline V gene lookup returns CDR1 SEHNR and CDR2 FQNEAQ (reference sequence). Here the CDR3 reads CASSRTGMSNQPQHF. CDR3 nucleotides: TGTGCCAGCAGCCGGACAGGGATGAGCAATCAGCCCCAGCATTTT.

This clonotype showed up just a few times. The CDR3 region has the DNA TGCGCCACCCGACAGGGAGGGGGGATAAATTCACCCCTCCACTTT. Amino acids: CATRQGGGINSPLHF. This chain links TRBV4-1 with TRBJ1-6, with 7 bases identical to TRBD1. The CDR3 sequence is 15 residues long. CDR1 MGHRA and CDR2 YSYEKL come from the germline V gene. The V gene end was trimmed by 10 bases and the J gene end by 7 bases; junction bases not matched to a gene: 13.

The V call is TRBV5-1, the J call TRBJ1-1, with TRBD1 identical over 7 bases. The CDR3 runs 14 residues. The V segment lost 4 bases and the J segment 6 bases; nucleotides outside the gene matches: 9. CDR1 and CDR2 from the germline V gene are SGHRS and YFSETQ. CDR3 protein: CASSLDRASPEAFF. Written as DNA, the CDR3 is TGCGCCAGCAGCCTAGACAGGGCTAGCCCTGAAGCTTTCTTT.

The chain has TRBV2 and TRBJ1-2; D unresolved. Germline-derived CDR1 and CDR2 are SNHLY and FYNNEI. This CDR3 has 16 amino acids. V gave up 6 bases and J gave up 3 bases, with 20 bases separating them. The CDR3 loop reads CASRRFPNLRDYGYTF. The DNA for the CDR3 is TGTGCCAGCAGGAGATTCCCGAACCTGCGGGACTATGGCTACACCTTC.

This rearrangement joins TRBV24-1 to TRBJ2-2, with 8 bases that match TRBD1. Germline V gives CDR1 KGHDR, CDR2 SFDVKD. The J segment lost 5 bases and the V segment lost 4 bases, leaving 8 bases of the junction unmatched. This CDR3 has 16 residues. CDR3 bases: TGTGCCACCAGTGACCCCGACAGGGGAAGGACCGGGGAGCTGTTTTTT. Amino acids: CATSDPDRGRTGELFF.

The J gene is TRBJ2-5, the V gene TRBV19, with TRBD2 identical over 10 bases. Germline loops: CDR1 LNHDA, CDR2 SQIVND (reference sequence). The CDR3 length is 15 residues. J gave up 2 bases and V 6 bases, and 6 bases lay outside the gene matches. The CDR3 coding sequence is TGTGCCAGTAGGTCCACTAGCGGGGAACAAGAGACCCAGTACTTC. Encoded protein: CASRSTSGEQETQYF.

This clonotype was detected ten times or more. The J gene is TRBJ1-2, the V gene TRBV5-1; 10 bases line up with TRBD1. CDR1 and CDR2 from the germline V gene are SGHRS and YFSETQ. The length of the CDR3 is 15 residues. The V and J ends lost 4 bases and 2 bases, in that order; junction bases with no gene match: 5. The CDR3 coding sequence is TGCGCCAGCAGCCAAGACAGGGGGCGCAACTATGGCTACACCTTC. It is translated as CASSQDRGRNYGYTF.

The rearrangement uses TRBV7-6 and TRBJ1-1; D is possibly TRBD1 (5 bases). CDR1 is SGHVS, CDR2 FNYEAQ, per germline. The V end lost 6 bases, the J end lost 4 bases, and 21 bases lay between the germline ends. The CDR3 totals 16 residues. The CDR3 here is CASSTKTAGAGTEAFF. DNA for the CDR3: TGTGCCAGCAGTACAAAGACAGCCGGGGCGGGCACTGAAGCTTTCTTT.

This clonotype has ten or more counts. Here the CDR3 DNA reads TGTGCCAGCAGTTTAGGATTAGAGCAGTTCTTC. It encodes CASSLGLEQFF. V gene TRBV28 combines with J gene TRBJ2-1; D remains unclear. The CDR3 has 11 residues. The V end lost 2 bases, the J end lost 10 bases, and 6 bases lay between the germline ends. The V gene's germline CDR1 is MDHEN and CDR2 SYDVKM.

This clonotype was detected ten times or more. V usage is TRBV5-1 and J usage is TRBJ2-1; D is perhaps TRBD2 (6 bases). Germline V lookup: CDR1 SGHRS, CDR2 YFSETQ. Trimming took off 0 bases at V and 2 bases at J, with 6 bases between the two ends. The CDR3 spans 14 residues. The CDR3 DNA reads as TGCGCCAGCAGCTTGGGACTAGCCTACAATGAGCAGTTCTTC. This sequence encodes CASSLGLAYNEQFF.

V gene TRBV11-1 combines with J gene TRBJ2-6, with D perhaps assigned TRBD1 or TRBD2 (6 bases each). V lost 5 bases, J lost 0 bases, and 17 bases lay in between. The CDR3 length is 18 residues. Germline CDR1 and CDR2: SGHAT and FQDESV (reference sequence). DNA of the CDR3: TGTGCCAGCAGCCCTCGCGGGACAAGAAACTCTGGGGCCAACGTCCTGACTTTC. It is translated as CASSPRGTRNSGANVLTF.

In its sample, this clonotype was seen a few times. This chain uses TRBV7-2 with TRBJ2-1, with D hard to call. The V and J ends lost 5 bases and 6 bases respectively, with 20 bases between them. Germline assignment: CDR1 SGHTA and CDR2 FQGNSA. The length of the CDR3 is 16 residues. CDR3 protein: CASSPTRQPIANEQFF. CDR3 sequence (DNA): TGTGCCAGCAGCCCCACGAGACAACCTATCGCCAATGAGCAGTTCTTC.

The rearrangement joins TRBV5-1 to TRBJ2-5, with D perhaps TRBD2 (6 bases). V was pared by 6 bases and J by 5 bases, with 20 bases between. CDR1 SGHRS and CDR2 YFSETQ come from the germline V gene. The CDR3 totals 15 residues. For the CDR3, the DNA is TGCGCCAGCACCCAGGGTTGGCAAGGAGGGGAGACCCAGTACTTC. Translated: CASTQGWQGGETQYF.

This clonotype was observed a handful of times. This rearrangement joins TRBV7-9 to TRBJ1-1, with a tentative D call TRBD1 (6 bases). The CDR3 consists of 14 residues. Germline-derived CDR1 and CDR2 are SEHNR and FQNEAQ (reference sequence). V lost 1 base to trimming and J lost 5 bases, with 11 bases between them. The CDR3 nucleotides read TGTGCCAGCAGCTTAGTGACAGGTAGAACTGAAGCTTTCTTT. Amino acid sequence: CASSLVTGRTEAFF.

This clonotype has a handful of counts. The chain has TRBV30 and TRBJ2-3; tentatively, D is TRBD2 (5 bases). Germline V CDR1 and CDR2: GTSNPN, SVGIG (reference sequence). Trimming stripped 4 bases from V and 5 bases from J, with 16 bases between. CDR3 length: 14 amino acids. The CDR3 sequence is CAWTPPGLLDTQYF. As DNA, the CDR3 is TGTGCCTGGACTCCCCCGGGGTTGTTAGATACGCAGTATTTT.

This clonotype has more than one count but fewer than ten. The rearrangement joins TRBV10-3 to TRBJ2-3; D may correspond to TRBD1 or TRBD2 (5 bases each). Deletions cut 6 bases from V and 4 bases from J, with 14 bases between. CDR3 length: 14 amino acids. The V gene's germline CDR1 is ENHRY and CDR2 SYGVKD. CDR3 DNA sequence: TGTGCCATCAGACCAGGGACGGCGGCAGATACGCAGTATTTT. Translating gives CAIRPGTAADTQYF.

The genes are TRBV9 and TRBJ2-7; the D gene is possibly TRBD1 (6 bases). V lost 2 bases and J 2 bases, leaving 11 bases between the germline ends. Germline V gene lookup returns CDR1 SGDLS and CDR2 YYNGEE. This CDR3 region has 14 residues. The CDR3 loop is CASSVGQQTYEQYF. CDR3 coding DNA: TGTGCCAGCAGCGTCGGACAGCAAACCTACGAGCAGTACTTC.

This chain connects TRBV6-1 to TRBJ1-2; D gene unclear. Per the germline V gene, CDR1 is MNHNS and CDR2 is SASEGT. V lost 8 bases and J 4 bases, leaving 17 bases between the germline ends. The CDR3 is 14 residues long. CDR3 DNA: TGTGCCAGCGGAAGAAAAACGGCTACCTATGGCTACACCTTC. Amino acid sequence: CASGRKTATYGYTF.

The chain employs TRBV4-2 and TRBJ2-7; D gene unclear. Trimming shortened V by 1 base and J by 5 bases, and 15 bases separated the two germline ends. Germline V CDR1 and CDR2: LGHNA, YNFKEQ. The CDR3 is 15 amino acids. The CDR3 region has the DNA TGTGCCAGCAGCCAAGGGACCCCCACAAGGGACGAGCAGTACTTC. Protein product: CASSQGTPTRDEQYF.

The chain has TRBV6-1 and TRBJ1-6, with 7 bases lining up with TRBD1. Germline V CDR1 and CDR2: MNHNS, SASEGT. Losses at the gene ends were 10 bases for V and 13 bases for J; bases not matched to a gene: 16. The CDR3 consists of 14 residues. DNA for the CDR3: TGTGCCACCAACCAAGGGGGCAGGCTCCCGCCCCTCCACTTT. Translation: CATNQGGRLPPLHF.

V usage is TRBV11-2 and J usage is TRBJ1-3; TRBD1 is a possible D gene (5 bases). This CDR3 is built from 20 residues. Between the trimmed V and J ends, which lost 1 base and 0 bases, there was a span of 22 bases. Germline CDR1 SGHAT, CDR2 FQNNGV. The CDR3 nucleotides are TGTGCCAGCAGCTTAGGCGGTCCCGAATGGGGGGTTCTCTCTGGAAACACCATATATTTT. Its translation is CASSLGGPEWGVLSGNTIYF.

This clonotype was seen at least ten times. This rearrangement joins TRBV7-2 to TRBJ2-3; 7 bases fit TRBD2. Trimming took 5 bases from V and 5 from J; bases not matched to a gene: 13. The CDR3 covers 16 residues. Germline-derived CDR1 and CDR2 are SGHTA and FQGNSA. The CDR3 bases are TGTGCCAGCAGCGGGTCGAAGGAGCGGGGATTAGATACGCAGTATTTT. It yields the protein CASSGSKERGLDTQYF.

The chain is built from TRBV7-8 and TRBJ2-3, with 8 bases aligning to TRBD1. The germline V gene has CDR1 SGHVS and CDR2 FQNEAQ. The CDR3 has 15 residues. J gave up 3 bases and V 2 bases, and 4 bases lay outside the gene matches. The CDR3 is CASSLSQGGTDTQYF. In DNA form, the CDR3 reads TGTGCCAGCAGCTTATCACAGGGGGGAACAGATACGCAGTATTTT.

This clonotype came up a few times. The chain links TRBV6-1 to TRBJ2-7; 9 bases are a match to TRBD2. The CDR3 length is 13 residues. CDR1 MNHNS and CDR2 SASEGT come from the germline V gene. Losses at the gene ends were 10 bases for V and 3 bases for J; bases not matched to a gene: 7. The CDR3 region is CATNSGGFYEQYV. CDR3 bases: TGTGCCACCAACAGCGGGGGGTTCTACGAGCAGTACGTC.

CDR3 loop: CAWNYGTDGTDTQYF. The CDR3 DNA reads as TGTGCCTGGAACTACGGGACCGATGGGACAGATACGCAGTATTTT. V usage is TRBV30 and J usage is TRBJ2-3; D may match TRBD1 or TRBD2 (5 bases each). The V end lost 4 bases, the J end lost 3 bases, and 17 bases lay between the germline ends. The CDR3 runs 15 residues. The germline CDR1 and CDR2 sequences are GTSNPN and SVGIG (reference sequence).

The chain is built from TRBV7-8 and TRBJ2-5, with 8 bases matching TRBD2. From germline, CDR1 is SGHVS and CDR2 FQNEAQ. The CDR3 has 14 amino acids. Trimming at V came to 3 bases and at J to 5 bases, leaving 5 bases not matched to a gene. CDR3 amino acids: CASSFAGGWETQYF. For the CDR3, the DNA is TGTGCCAGCAGCTTCGCGGGGGGCTGGGAGACCCAGTACTTC.

This clonotype occurred a few times. This chain joins TRBV11-2 and TRBJ2-1, with 8 bases identical to TRBD1. V lost 5 bases, J lost 10 bases, and 16 bases stayed unmatched. The CDR3 has 16 residues. From germline, CDR1 is SGHAT and CDR2 FQNNGV. The chain's CDR3 is CASSPLGTGKRGEQFF. The CDR3 DNA sequence: TGTGCCAGCAGCCCCCTTGGGACAGGAAAACGGGGCGAGCAGTTCTTC.

This clonotype was seen only a few times. The chain uses TRBV19 and TRBJ2-2, with TRBD1 matching 8 bases. In germline, CDR1 is LNHDA, CDR2 SQIVND (reference sequence). The CDR3 is 14 residues long. V trimming: 5 bases; J trimming: 6 bases; junction bases outside the gene matches: 5. CDR3 loop: CASSSRTGSGELFF. DNA for the CDR3: TGTGCCAGTAGTTCGAGGACAGGGTCCGGGGAGCTGTTTTTT.